This record covers a single T cell receptor beta chain. Antigen: not known. The V gene end was trimmed by 9 bases and the J gene end by 7 bases; junction bases not matched to a gene: 11. The CDR3 runs to 14 residues. Looked up from germline, CDR1 is LNHDA and CDR2 is SQIVND (reference sequence). Clones were read by immunoSEQ multiplex PCR, and TCRdb kept only the in-frame ones, dropping some. The table records 15,000 to 20,000 clones, roughly three fifths of them present only once. These data are taken from a study of neoadjuvant anti-PD-1 for oral cavity cancer. Study background: Around day 43, patients without progression received a fourth nivolumab dose before surgery. Study outcomes and limitations: TCR analyses covered only a few patients per response group.

Patients had newly diagnosed, untreated stage II-IVA oral cavity squamous cell carcinoma. Analysis of PBMCs was direct, with no culture step. Here the sequenced sample was PBMCs, taken before nivolumab (anti-PD-1) treatment. The TCR sequence derives from a person between 40 and 79 years old with oral cavity squamous cell carcinoma. The chain recombines TRBV19 with TRBJ2-3; TRBD2 agrees at 9 bases. DNA of the CDR3: TGTGCCAGCCGAGCGGGAGGAGTCGTACATACGCAGTATTTT. Amino acid sequence: CASRAGGVVHTQYF.